Reported below is one TCR beta chain. As yet, its antigen is unknown. The data belong to a study of cytomegalovirus exposure and HLA in healthy donors. Overall study findings and caveats: A few chains tied to CMV proved CMV antigen-specific in vitro. Researchers catalogued roughly 150 TCR beta chains as cytomegalovirus-associated. TCR sequences were mostly rare, though some public TCRs occurred in many donors. It was in a later analysis that TCR association rates were seen to vary by HLA locus, highest for DRB1 and lowest for HLA-C.

With 60 Vbeta and 13 Jbeta primers, the PCR was carried out. TCRdb's table, derived via immunoSEQ multiplex PCR, lists solely in-frame clones and lacks some. Among approximately 200,000 clones, roughly 80% were seen once, and the ten largest hold around 15%. J gave up 0 bases and V 5 bases, and 6 bases lay outside the gene matches. Germline CDR1 reads SGHNT; CDR2 reads YENEEA. There are 16 residues in the CDR3. The sequencing input was PBMCs. The origin of this receptor is a man in his forties or fifties in good health and CMV-seronegative. The V and J genes are TRBV11-3 and TRBJ2-1; 8 bases map to TRBD2. The CDR3 reads CASSMTSDHSYNEQFF. The CDR3 nucleotides are TGTGCCAGCAGCATGACTAGCGACCACTCCTACAATGAGCAGTTCTTC.